Below are 13 T cell receptor beta chains sequenced from a single sample in a study of T cell responses to AZD1222 COVID-19 vaccine. Here immunoSEQ multiplex PCR was the method, and the copy in TCRdb shows in-frame clones only, minus some. The table lists fewer than 200,000 clones, roughly nine tenths of them singletons. The sequences come from peripheral blood, collected on day 0 of AZD1222 vaccination. These receptors originate from an adult in good health.

V is TRBV19 and J is TRBJ1-5, with 7 positions matching TRBD1. The CDR3 totals 14 residues. Germline CDR1 reads LNHDA; CDR2 reads SQIVND (reference sequence). With 3 bases clipped from V and 11 bases from J, the junction kept 10 bases outside the gene matches. CDR3 sequence: CASSIQGGRGAQHF. DNA for the CDR3: TGTGCCAGTAGTATCCAGGGGGGACGGGGGGCCCAGCATTTT.

The chain is built from TRBV7-2 and TRBJ2-3, with 9 bases fitting TRBD2. Germline values: CDR1 SGHTA, CDR2 FQGNSA. The V segment lost 4 bases and the J segment 1 base; nucleotides outside the gene matches: 3. The CDR3 runs 15 residues. CDR3 sequence (DNA): TGTGCCAGCAGCTCAAGACTAGCGGGCACAGATACGCAGTATTTT. Amino acid sequence: CASSSRLAGTDTQYF.

The rearrangement links TRBV28 to TRBJ2-5; D might be TRBD2 (7 bases). Germline CDR1 and CDR2: MDHEN and SYDVKM. Trimming shortened V by 1 base and J by 5 bases, and 11 bases separated the two germline ends. The length of the CDR3 is 14 residues. CDR3 region: CASSLLGGDETQYF. The CDR3 DNA is TGTGCCAGCAGTTTATTAGGGGGGGACGAGACCCAGTACTTC.

The rearrangement uses TRBV14 and TRBJ2-2, with 11 bases matching TRBD2. Germline CDR1 is SGHDN and CDR2 is FVKESK. This CDR3 contains 17 residues. V shed 4 bases and J 4 bases; nucleotides not matched to a gene: 8. In DNA, the CDR3 is TGTGCCAGCAGCCGCCTACTAGCGGGAGAGGGCACCGGGGAGCTGTTTTTT. Amino acids: CASSRLLAGEGTGELFF.

The J gene is TRBJ1-4, the V gene TRBV6-6; 7 bases align to TRBD1. The germline V gene has CDR1 MNHNY and CDR2 SVGAGI (reference sequence). With 0 bases clipped from V and 5 bases from J, the junction kept 3 bases outside the gene matches. The CDR3 length is 15 residues. The CDR3 reads CASSYSSGGNEKLFF. DNA of the CDR3: TGTGCCAGCAGTTACTCGTCAGGGGGGAATGAAAAACTGTTTTTT.

The chain combines TRBV7-9 with TRBJ1-2, with no clear D. Trimming took off 0 bases at V and 4 bases at J, with 9 bases between the two ends. The CDR3 consists of 14 residues. Germline V gene lookup returns CDR1 SEHNR and CDR2 FQNEAQ (reference sequence). CDR3 nucleotide sequence: TGTGCCAGCAGCTTAGCGATGCCAGTCTATGGCTACACCTTC. It translates to CASSLAMPVYGYTF.

The V gene is TRBV5-1, the J gene TRBJ1-1; D ambiguous. Trimming removed 2 bases at V and 7 bases at J, with 9 bases between. The CDR3 has 12 residues. Germline V lookup: CDR1 SGHRS, CDR2 YFSETQ. The CDR3 loop is CASSLPANEAFF. Here the CDR3 DNA reads TGCGCCAGCAGCTTACCAGCGAATGAAGCTTTCTTT.

J is TRBJ1-2 and V is TRBV5-4, with D maybe TRBD1 (6 bases). Trimming stripped 4 bases from V and 6 bases from J, with 13 bases between. In germline, CDR1 is SGHNT, CDR2 YYREEE (reference sequence). The CDR3 extends over 13 amino acids. CDR3 in DNA: TGTGCCAGCAGCCCAACAGGGAGTGATGGCTACACCTTC. It translates to CASSPTGSDGYTF.

DNA of the CDR3: TGTGCCAGCAACCCCAGCGGAGCTGGAAACACCATATATTTT. Its protein product is CASNPSGAGNTIYF. The chain carries TRBV6-5 and TRBJ1-3; D is ambiguous. The CDR3 extends over 14 amino acids. The germline V and J ends were trimmed by 7 bases and 2 bases, with 12 bases remaining between them. The germline V gene has CDR1 MNHEY and CDR2 SVGAGI.

The chain employs TRBV11-1 and TRBJ1-3, with unresolved D. Germline V lookup: CDR1 SGHAT, CDR2 FQDESV (reference sequence). Trimming left V 5 bases short and J 5 bases short, with 16 bases between. The CDR3 has 15 residues. The CDR3: CASSPSDGPRNTIYF. The CDR3 region has the DNA TGTGCCAGCAGCCCAAGCGATGGGCCGAGAAACACCATATATTTT.

The chain employs TRBV7-2 and TRBJ2-1; 10 bases align to TRBD2. The CDR3 extends over 16 amino acids. Germline CDR1 and CDR2: SGHTA and FQGNSA. V was pared by 1 base and J by 7 bases, with 7 bases of the junction left unmatched. CDR3 protein: CASSLGRGLAINEQFF. DNA for the CDR3: TGTGCCAGCAGCTTAGGGAGGGGACTAGCGATAAATGAGCAGTTCTTC.

This clone was seen a few times. The chain is built from TRBV10-3 and TRBJ2-2, with D perhaps TRBD1 (5 bases). The CDR3 sequence is 13 residues long. The germline V gene has CDR1 ENHRY and CDR2 SYGVKD. Trimming stripped 5 bases from V and 1 base from J, with 5 bases between. This CDR3 is CAISRGNTGELFF. Here the CDR3 DNA reads TGTGCCATCAGTAGGGGGAACACCGGGGAGCTGTTTTTT.

The CDR3 DNA follows: TGCGCCAGCAGCCAAGCCCGCCTCGGACTTGACTCCTACGAGCAGTACTTC. Translation gives CASSQARLGLDSYEQYF. The chain employs TRBV4-1 and TRBJ2-7, with D tentatively TRBD2 (5 bases). The CDR3 totals 17 residues. Germline-derived CDR1 and CDR2 are MGHRA and YSYEKL. V was trimmed by 1 base and J by 0 bases, leaving 16 bases between them.